This T cell receptor beta chain was found in a study of Ad26.COV2.S vaccination and SARS-CoV-2 variants. Treatment noted: roughly 20 received Ad26.COV2.S at low or high dose, single or two shots; about 5 received placebo; per-sample allocation not given. Collection of the samples took place on day 63 after the first injection of vaccine or placebo. Trimming left V 6 bases short and J 6 bases short, with 18 bases between. The CDR3 covers 14 residues. Germline CDR1 reads MNHEY; CDR2 reads SVGAGI. Libraries were prepared by immunoSEQ multiplex PCR; TCRdb keeps only in-frame clonotypes and omits some of them. The sample carries 300,000 to 350,000 clones, around 88% recorded once.

This TCR was recovered from a person aged 18-60 years who received the Ad26.COV2.S COVID-19 vaccine or a placebo. This sequence joins TRBV6-5 and TRBJ2-7; D may correspond to TRBD1 or TRBD2 (5 bases each). Material: peripheral blood, obtained in a trial of Ad26.COV2.S vaccine versus placebo. The CDR3 nucleotides read TGTGCCAGCAGCCAGACGGGGCTTGCTATCGAGCAGTACTTC. Translating gives CASSQTGLAIEQYF.